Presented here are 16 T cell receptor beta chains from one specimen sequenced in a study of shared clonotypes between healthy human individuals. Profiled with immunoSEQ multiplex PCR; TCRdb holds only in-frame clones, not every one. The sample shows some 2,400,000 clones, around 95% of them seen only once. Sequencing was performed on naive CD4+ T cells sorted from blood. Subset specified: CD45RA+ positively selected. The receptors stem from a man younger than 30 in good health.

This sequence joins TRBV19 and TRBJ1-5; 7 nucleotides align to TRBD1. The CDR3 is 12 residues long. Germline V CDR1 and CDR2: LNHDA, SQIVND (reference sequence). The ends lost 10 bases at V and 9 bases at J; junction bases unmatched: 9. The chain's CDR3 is CATGQVLGPQHF. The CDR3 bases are TGTGCCACTGGACAGGTCCTAGGGCCCCAGCATTTT.

Here the CDR3 DNA reads TGTGCCAGCAGTCCCCGGGGAGTAGTACCTGGCTACACCTTC. Protein product: CASSPRGVVPGYTF. V gene TRBV7-8 combines with J gene TRBJ1-2; no firm D call. Trimming took off 6 bases at V and 7 bases at J, with 18 bases between the two ends. Germline-derived CDR1 and CDR2 are SGHVS and FQNEAQ. The CDR3 has 14 residues.

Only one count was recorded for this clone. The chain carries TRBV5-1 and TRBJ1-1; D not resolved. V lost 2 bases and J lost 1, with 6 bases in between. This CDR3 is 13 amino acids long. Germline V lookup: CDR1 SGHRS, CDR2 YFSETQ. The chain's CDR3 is CASSFNKNTEAFF. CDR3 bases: TGCGCCAGCAGCTTTAATAAGAACACTGAAGCTTTCTTT. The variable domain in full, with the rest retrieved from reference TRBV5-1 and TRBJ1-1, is KAGVTQTPRYLIKTRGQQVTLSCSPISGHRSVSWYQQTPGQGLQFLFEYFSETQRNKGNFPGRFSGRQFSNSRSEMNVSTLELGDSALYLCASSFNKNTEAFFGQGTRLTVV.

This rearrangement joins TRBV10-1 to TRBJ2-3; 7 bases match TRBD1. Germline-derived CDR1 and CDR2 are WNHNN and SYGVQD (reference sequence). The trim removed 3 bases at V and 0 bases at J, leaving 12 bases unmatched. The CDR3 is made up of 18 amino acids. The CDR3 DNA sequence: TGCGCCAGCAGTGAAGCGGACAGGTGGCTGAGTAGCACAGATACGCAGTATTTT. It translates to CASSEADRWLSSTDTQYF.

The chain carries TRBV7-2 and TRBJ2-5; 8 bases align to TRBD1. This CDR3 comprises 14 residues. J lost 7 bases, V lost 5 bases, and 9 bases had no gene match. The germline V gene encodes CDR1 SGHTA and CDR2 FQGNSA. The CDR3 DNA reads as TGTGCCAGCAGCCTAGACAGGGGATTTGTGACCCAGTACTTC. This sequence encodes CASSLDRGFVTQYF.

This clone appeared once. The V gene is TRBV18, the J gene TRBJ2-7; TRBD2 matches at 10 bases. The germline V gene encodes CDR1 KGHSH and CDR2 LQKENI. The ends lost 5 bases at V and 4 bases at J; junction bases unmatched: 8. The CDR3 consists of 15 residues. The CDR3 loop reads CASSESGGAVYEQYF. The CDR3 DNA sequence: TGTGCCAGCTCAGAGAGCGGGGGGGCCGTGTACGAGCAGTACTTC.

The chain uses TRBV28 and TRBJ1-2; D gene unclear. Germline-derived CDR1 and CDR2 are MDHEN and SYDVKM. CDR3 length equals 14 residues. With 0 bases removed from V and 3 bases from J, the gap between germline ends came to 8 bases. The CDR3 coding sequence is TGTGCCAGCAGTTTATGGGGCAGCCACTATGGCTACACCTTC. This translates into CASSLWGSHYGYTF.

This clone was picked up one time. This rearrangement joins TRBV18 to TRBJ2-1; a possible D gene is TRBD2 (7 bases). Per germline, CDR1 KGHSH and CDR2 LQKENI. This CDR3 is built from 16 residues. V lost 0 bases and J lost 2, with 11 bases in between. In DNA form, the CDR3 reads TGTGCCAGCTCACCACCGACGGGGGGCACCTACAATGAGCAGTTCTTC. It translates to CASSPPTGGTYNEQFF.

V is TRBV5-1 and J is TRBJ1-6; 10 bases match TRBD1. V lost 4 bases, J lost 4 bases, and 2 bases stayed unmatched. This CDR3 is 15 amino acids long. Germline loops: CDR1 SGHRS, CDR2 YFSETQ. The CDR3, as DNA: TGCGCCAGCAGCCAGGGACAGGGGTATAATTCACCCCTCCACTTT. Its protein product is CASSQGQGYNSPLHF.

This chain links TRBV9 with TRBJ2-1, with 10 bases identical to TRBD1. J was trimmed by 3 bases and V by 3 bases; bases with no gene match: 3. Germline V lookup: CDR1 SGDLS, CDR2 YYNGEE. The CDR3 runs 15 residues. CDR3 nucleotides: TGTGCCAGCAGCGAAGGACAGGGGGACTACAATGAGCAGTTCTTC. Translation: CASSEGQGDYNEQFF.

The CDR3 sequence: CASSLGGFSYEQYF. The CDR3 coding sequence is TGTGCCAGCAGTTTAGGCGGTTTTTCCTACGAGCAGTACTTC. J is TRBJ2-7 and V is TRBV28, with D unclear. CDR1 is MDHEN and CDR2 is SYDVKM in the germline V gene. The CDR3 covers 14 residues. The V gene lost 2 bases and the J gene lost 1 base, with 9 bases spanning the gap.

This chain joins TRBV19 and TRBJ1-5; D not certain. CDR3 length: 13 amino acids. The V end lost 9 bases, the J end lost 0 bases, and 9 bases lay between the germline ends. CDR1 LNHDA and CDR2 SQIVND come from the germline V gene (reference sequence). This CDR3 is CASQSYSNQPQHF. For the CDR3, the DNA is TGTGCCAGCCAGTCGTATAGCAATCAGCCCCAGCATTTT.

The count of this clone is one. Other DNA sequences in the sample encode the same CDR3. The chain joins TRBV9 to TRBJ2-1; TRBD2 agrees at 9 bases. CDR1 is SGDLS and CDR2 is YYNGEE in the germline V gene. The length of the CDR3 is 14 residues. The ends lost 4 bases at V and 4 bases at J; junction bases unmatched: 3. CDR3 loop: CASSPSGRYNEQFF. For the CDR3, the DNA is TGTGCCAGCAGCCCGAGCGGGAGGTACAATGAGCAGTTCTTC.

CDR3 in amino acids: CASSSPSGRAFNEQFF. The CDR3 region has the DNA TGTGCCAGCAGCTCCCCCAGCGGGAGGGCCTTCAATGAGCAGTTCTTC. The rearrangement links TRBV7-9 to TRBJ2-1; 10 bases map to TRBD2. The CDR3 is 16 amino acids. CDR1 is SEHNR, CDR2 FQNEAQ, per germline (reference sequence). V dropped 4 bases and J dropped 6; count of bases not matched to a gene: 9.

The CDR3 sequence: CASGLAGTAYEQYF. The CDR3 region has the DNA TGTGCTAGTGGTTTGGCTGGGACAGCCTACGAGCAGTACTTC. This sequence joins TRBV12-5 and TRBJ2-7; 7 nucleotides agree with TRBD1. Germline CDR1 is LGHNT and CDR2 is FRNRAP. Unmatched junction bases numbered 2, after V lost 1 base and J lost 2 bases. This CDR3 region has 14 residues.

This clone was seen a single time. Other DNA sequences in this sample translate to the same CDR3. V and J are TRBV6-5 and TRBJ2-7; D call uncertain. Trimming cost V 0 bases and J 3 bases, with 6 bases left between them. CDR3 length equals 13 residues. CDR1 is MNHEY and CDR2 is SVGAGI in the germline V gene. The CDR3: CASSYSPSYEQYF. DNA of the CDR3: TGTGCCAGCAGTTACTCGCCAAGCTACGAGCAGTACTTC.